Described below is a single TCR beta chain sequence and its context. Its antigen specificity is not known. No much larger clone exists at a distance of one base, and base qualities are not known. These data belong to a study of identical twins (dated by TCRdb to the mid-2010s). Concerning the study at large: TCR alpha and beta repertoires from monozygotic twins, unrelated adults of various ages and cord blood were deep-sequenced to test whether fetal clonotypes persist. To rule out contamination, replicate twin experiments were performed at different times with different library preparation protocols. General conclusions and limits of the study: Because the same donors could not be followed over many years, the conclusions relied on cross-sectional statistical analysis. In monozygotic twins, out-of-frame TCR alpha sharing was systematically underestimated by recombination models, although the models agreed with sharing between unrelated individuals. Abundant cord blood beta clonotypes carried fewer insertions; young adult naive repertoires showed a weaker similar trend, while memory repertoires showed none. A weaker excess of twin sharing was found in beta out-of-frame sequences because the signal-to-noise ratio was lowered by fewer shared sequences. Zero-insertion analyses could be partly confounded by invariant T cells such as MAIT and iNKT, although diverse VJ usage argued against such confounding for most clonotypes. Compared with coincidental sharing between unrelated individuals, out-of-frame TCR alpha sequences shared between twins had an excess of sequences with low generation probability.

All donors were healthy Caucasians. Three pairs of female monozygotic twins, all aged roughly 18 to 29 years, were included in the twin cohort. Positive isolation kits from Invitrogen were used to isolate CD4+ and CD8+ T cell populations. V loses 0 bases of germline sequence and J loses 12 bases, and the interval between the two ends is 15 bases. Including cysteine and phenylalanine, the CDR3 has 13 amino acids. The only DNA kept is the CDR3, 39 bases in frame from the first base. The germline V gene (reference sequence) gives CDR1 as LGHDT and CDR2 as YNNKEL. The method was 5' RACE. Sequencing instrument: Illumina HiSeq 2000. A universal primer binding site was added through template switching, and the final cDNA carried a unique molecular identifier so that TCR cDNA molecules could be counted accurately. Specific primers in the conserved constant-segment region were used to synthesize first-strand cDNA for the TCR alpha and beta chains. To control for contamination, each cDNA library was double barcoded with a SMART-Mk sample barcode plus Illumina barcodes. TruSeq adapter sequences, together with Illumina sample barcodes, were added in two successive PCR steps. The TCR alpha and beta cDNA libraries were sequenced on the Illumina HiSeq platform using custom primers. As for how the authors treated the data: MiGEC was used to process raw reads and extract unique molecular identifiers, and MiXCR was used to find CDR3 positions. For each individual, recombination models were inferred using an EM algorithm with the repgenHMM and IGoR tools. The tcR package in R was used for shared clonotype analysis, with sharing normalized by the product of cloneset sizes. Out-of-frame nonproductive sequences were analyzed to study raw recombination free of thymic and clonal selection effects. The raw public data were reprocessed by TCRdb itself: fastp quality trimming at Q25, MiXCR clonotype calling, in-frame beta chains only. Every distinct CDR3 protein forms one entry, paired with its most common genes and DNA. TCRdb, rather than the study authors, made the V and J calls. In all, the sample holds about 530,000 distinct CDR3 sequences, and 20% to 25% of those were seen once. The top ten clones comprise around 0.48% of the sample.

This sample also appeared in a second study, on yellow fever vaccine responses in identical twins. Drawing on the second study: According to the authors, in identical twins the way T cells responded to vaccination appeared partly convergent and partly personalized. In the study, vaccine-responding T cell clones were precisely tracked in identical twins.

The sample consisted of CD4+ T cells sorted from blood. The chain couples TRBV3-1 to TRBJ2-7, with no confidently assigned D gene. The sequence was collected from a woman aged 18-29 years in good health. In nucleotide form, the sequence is TGTGCCAGCAGCCAAGACCCGGCTAGGGATTTGTACTTC. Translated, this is CASSQDPARDLYF.